This TCR beta chain was sequenced for a study of T cell responses to AZD1222 COVID-19 vaccine. Points from the study as a whole: The sample set comprised mostly white British donors with more females, and clonal diversity was possibly underestimated.

About this clone itself: Its antigen remains unknown.

Profiling relied on immunoSEQ multiplex PCR, and the TCRdb table lists in-frame clones only, not all of them. Among about 160,000 clones listed, 85% to 90% were seen once. The CDR3 covers 15 residues. With 6 bases removed from V and 0 bases from J, the gap between germline ends came to 12 bases. Germline assignment: CDR1 MNHEY and CDR2 SMNVEV (reference sequence). The sequence was collected from an adult in good health. The source was peripheral blood, collected on day 0 of AZD1222 vaccination. The genes are TRBV27 and TRBJ2-1; no clear D gene. The CDR3 sequence is CASRLRGSSYNEQFF. CDR3 sequence (DNA): TGTGCCAGCAGATTAAGAGGAAGCTCCTACAATGAGCAGTTCTTC.